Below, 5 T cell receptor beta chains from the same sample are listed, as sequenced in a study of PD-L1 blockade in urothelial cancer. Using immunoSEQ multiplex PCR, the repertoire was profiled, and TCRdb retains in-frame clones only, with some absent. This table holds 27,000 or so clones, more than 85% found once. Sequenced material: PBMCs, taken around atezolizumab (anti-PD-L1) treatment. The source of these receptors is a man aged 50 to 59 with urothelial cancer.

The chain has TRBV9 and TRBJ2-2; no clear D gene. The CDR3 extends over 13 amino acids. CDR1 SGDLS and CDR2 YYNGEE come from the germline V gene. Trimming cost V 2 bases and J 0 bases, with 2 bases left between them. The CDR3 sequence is CASSVTNTGELFF. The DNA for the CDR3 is TGTGCCAGCAGCGTTACGAACACCGGGGAGCTGTTTTTT.

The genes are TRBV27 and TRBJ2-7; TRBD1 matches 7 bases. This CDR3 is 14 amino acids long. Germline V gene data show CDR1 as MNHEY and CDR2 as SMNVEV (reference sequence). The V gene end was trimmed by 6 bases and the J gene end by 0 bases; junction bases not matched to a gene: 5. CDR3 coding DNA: TGTGCCAGCAGGGACACAGGGGCCTCCTACGAGCAGTACTTC. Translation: CASRDTGASYEQYF.

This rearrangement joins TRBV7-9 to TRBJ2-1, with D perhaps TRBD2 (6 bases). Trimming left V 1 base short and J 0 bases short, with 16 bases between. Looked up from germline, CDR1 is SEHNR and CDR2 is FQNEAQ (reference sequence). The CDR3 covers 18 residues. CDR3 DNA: TGTGCCAGCAGCTTAGTAGCTAATAGCGGAAGCTCCTACAATGAGCAGTTCTTC. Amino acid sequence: CASSLVANSGSSYNEQFF.

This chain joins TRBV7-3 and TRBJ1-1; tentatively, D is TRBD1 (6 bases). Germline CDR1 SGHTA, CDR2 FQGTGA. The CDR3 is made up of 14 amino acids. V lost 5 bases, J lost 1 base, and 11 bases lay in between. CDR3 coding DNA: TGTGCCAGCAGCCCGGACAGAACGAACACTGAAGCTTTCTTT. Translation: CASSPDRTNTEAFF.

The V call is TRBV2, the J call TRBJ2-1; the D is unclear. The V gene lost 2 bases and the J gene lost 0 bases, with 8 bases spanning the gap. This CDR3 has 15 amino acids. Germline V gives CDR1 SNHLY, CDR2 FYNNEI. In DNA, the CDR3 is TGTGCCAGCAGTGAATTTGGTAGCTCCTACAATGAGCAGTTCTTC. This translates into CASSEFGSSYNEQFF.